A selection of T cell receptor beta chains follows, all from one sample in a study of blood T cell repertoires in COVID-19. The assay was immunoSEQ multiplex PCR, and TCRdb's table has in-frame clones only and misses some. The repertoire consists of 250,000 to 350,000 clones, with 75% to 90% occurring once and the leading ten covering 2.2%. Sample: peripheral blood. These receptors were obtained from a woman between 45 and 60 years old who had recovered from COVID-19. CDR3s include the opening cysteine and the closing phenylalanine or tryptophan. Fields, in order: clone size, D gene, V gene, J gene, CDR3 protein, CDR3 DNA. D genes are given only for firm matches. The listing skips clone size in some rows; elsewhere it reads once, few, many or a size class.

>NA|NA|TRBV18|TRBJ2-2
CASSPPTRVGELFF
TGTGCCAGCTCACCACCCACGAGAGTCGGGGAGCTGTTTTTT
>NA|TRBD2|TRBV24-1|TRBJ2-5
CATSDPGSSGGVETQYF
TGTGCCACCAGTGACCCTGGGTCTAGCGGGGGGGTGGAGACCCAGTACTTC
>NA|NA|TRBV7-2|TRBJ2-1
CASSLWQGGGNEQFF
TGTGCCAGCAGCTTATGGCAGGGAGGCGGCAATGAGCAGTTCTTC
>NA|NA|TRBV5-5|TRBJ1-5
CASSPQSNQPQHF
TGTGCCAGCAGCCCTCAGAGCAATCAGCCCCAGCATTTT
>NA|TRBD2|TRBV7-2|TRBJ2-3
CASSPSGRAVGF
TGTGCCAGCAGCCCTAGCGGGAGGGCCGTGGGTTTT
>NA|NA|TRBV19|TRBJ2-7
CASGGGGNRFYEQYF
TGTGCCAGTGGGGGAGGGGGGAATCGTTTTTACGAGCAGTACTTC
>NA|NA|TRBV7-9|TRBJ2-3
CASSLTGDTQYF
TGTGCCAGCAGCTTAACAGGAGATACGCAGTATTTT
>NA|NA|TRBV19|TRBJ1-3
CGTAVSGNTIYF
TGTGGGACAGCCGTCTCTGGAAACACCATATATTTT
>NA|NA|TRBV6-4|TRBJ1-2
CASSPSQGTNYGYTF
TGTGCCAGCAGTCCTAGCCAGGGGACTAACTATGGCTACACCTTC
>few|TRBD1|TRBV5-1|TRBJ1-4
CASSQDRGPSFNEKLFF
TGCGCCAGCAGCCAGGACAGGGGCCCATCTTTTAATGAAAAACTGTTTTTT
>NA|NA|TRBV13|TRBJ2-7
CASSLGQGGTYEQYF
TGTGCCAGCAGCTTAGGGCAGGGTGGAACCTACGAGCAGTACTTC
>NA|NA|TRBV5-1|TRBJ2-3
CASTASPAGIDTQYF
TGCGCCAGCACCGCTAGCCCCGCGGGCATAGATACGCAGTATTTT
>NA|TRBD2|TRBV9|TRBJ2-3
CASSVAGTSVGTDTQYF
TGTGCCAGCAGCGTAGCTGGGACTAGCGTTGGCACAGATACGCAGTATTTT
>NA|NA|TRBV28|TRBJ1-1
CASSFPGAGLQEAFF
TGTGCCAGCAGTTTCCCCGGAGCGGGCCTCCAAGAGGCTTTCTTT
>NA|TRBD1|TRBV19|TRBJ2-2
CASRLDRAPAGELFF
TGTGCCAGTAGGTTAGACAGGGCCCCGGCCGGGGAGCTGTTTTTT
>NA|NA|TRBV30|TRBJ2-7
CAWRNPGSYEQYF
TGTGCCTGGAGAAATCCGGGGTCCTACGAGCAGTACTTC
>NA|TRBD1|TRBV7-3|TRBJ2-7
CASSLTGTGRYEQYF
TGTGCCAGCAGCTTAACCGGGACAGGGCGCTACGAGCAGTACTTC
>NA|NA|TRBV7-3|TRBJ1-1
CASSSINRARGSEAFF
TGTGCCAGCAGCTCCATTAACCGGGCCCGGGGGTCTGAAGCTTTCTTT
>once|NA|TRBV5-1|TRBJ2-6
CASSLDVEPFSGANVLTF
TGCGCCAGCAGCCTCGACGTGGAGCCGTTCTCTGGGGCCAACGTCCTGACTTTC
>NA|NA|TRBV18|TRBJ1-5
CASSPKWQGTVQPQHF
TGTGCCAGCTCACCAAAGTGGCAGGGAACCGTTCAGCCCCAGCATTTT
>NA|NA|TRBV6-6|TRBJ1-4
CATEEWRYEKLFF
TGTGCCACTGAGGAGTGGAGGTACGAAAAACTGTTTTTT
>NA|TRBD1|TRBV18|TRBJ1-1
CASSSLTGDNTEAFF
TGTGCCAGCTCCTCCCTGACAGGGGATAACACTGAAGCTTTCTTT
>NA|TRBD2|TRBV6-5|TRBJ2-7
CASSSGGLASYEQYF
TGTGCCAGCAGTTCAGGTGGACTAGCGTCCTACGAGCAGTACTTC
>few|TRBD1|TRBV5-1|TRBJ2-5
CASSPMGQKQETQYF
TGCGCCAGCAGCCCCATGGGACAGAAACAAGAGACCCAGTACTTC
>NA|TRBD1|TRBV2|TRBJ1-2
CASRPGQGGYGYTF
TGTGCCAGCAGACCTGGACAGGGCGGCTATGGCTACACCTTC
>once|TRBD1|TRBV7-9|TRBJ1-1
CASSPLGQGTEAFF
TGTGCCAGCAGCCCCCTTGGACAGGGCACTGAAGCTTTCTTT
>NA|TRBD2|TRBV27|TRBJ2-5
CASSWTSGGGAQYF
TGTGCCAGCAGTTGGACTAGCGGGGGAGGTGCCCAGTACTTC
>NA|NA|TRBV7-8|TRBJ2-5
CASSRGLGTQYF
TGTGCCAGCAGCCGGGGACTGGGGACCCAGTACTTC
>NA|TRBD1|TRBV6-5|TRBJ1-3
CASSIQGAIGNTIYF
TGTGCCAGCAGTATTCAGGGGGCTATCGGAAACACCATATATTTT
>NA|NA|TRBV30|TRBJ1-1
CAWSAGGRTEAFF
TGTGCCTGGAGTGCAGGAGGAAGAACTGAAGCTTTCTTT
>once|NA|TRBV7-6|TRBJ2-7
CASSLGKGYEQYF
TGTGCCAGCTCCCTCGGGAAGGGTTACGAGCAGTACTTC
>NA|TRBD1|TRBV28|TRBJ1-1
CASTRQGAGPEAFF
TGTGCCAGCACACGACAGGGGGCGGGCCCTGAAGCTTTCTTT
>NA|NA|TRBV19|TRBJ1-5
CATSPRGREDQPQHF
TGTGCCACTTCCCCAAGGGGCAGGGAGGATCAGCCCCAGCATTTT
>NA|TRBD1|TRBV18|TRBJ1-2
CASSPGGQGAGYGYTF
TGTGCCAGCTCACCAGGGGGACAGGGGGCTGGCTATGGCTACACCTTC
>once|NA|TRBV2|TRBJ2-3
CASSPPRADTQYF
TGTGCCAGCAGTCCTCCCCGGGCAGATACGCAGTATTTT
>NA|NA|TRBV5-1|TRBJ2-3
CASSLEGGKDTQYF
TGCGCCAGCAGCTTGGAGGGAGGTAAAGATACGCAGTATTTT
>NA|TRBD1|TRBV7-9|TRBJ2-7
CASSLAAGGLNEQYF
TGTGCCAGCAGCTTAGCGGCAGGGGGCTTAAACGAGCAGTACTTC
>few|NA|TRBV7-9|TRBJ2-2
CASRVTRDTGELFF
TGTGCCAGCAGAGTAACTAGGGATACCGGGGAGCTGTTTTTT
>NA|NA|TRBV9|TRBJ2-1
CASSVYRGMNNEQFF
TGTGCCAGCAGCGTTTACCGGGGTATGAACAATGAGCAGTTCTTC
>NA|TRBD1|TRBV6-6|TRBJ1-2
CASTQDRGYGYTF
TGTGCCAGCACCCAGGACAGGGGCTATGGCTACACCTTC
>once|TRBD1|TRBV15|TRBJ2-2
CATSRVDRVGELFF
TGTGCCACCAGCAGAGTGGACAGGGTCGGGGAGCTGTTTTTT
>once|NA|TRBV6-6|TRBJ1-1
CASSYSGREAFF
TGTGCCAGCAGTTACTCGGGGAGGGAAGCTTTCTTT
>once|TRBD1|TRBV5-1|TRBJ1-1
CASSLGQGHMNTEAFF
TGCGCCAGCAGCCTGGGACAGGGGCATATGAACACTGAAGCTTTCTTT
>NA|NA|TRBV7-2|TRBJ2-2
CASSLARASGELFF
TGTGCCAGCAGCTTAGCGCGGGCTTCTGGGGAGCTGTTTTTT
>NA|NA|TRBV18|TRBJ1-1
CASSAGLLNTEAFF
TGTGCCAGCTCCGCCGGACTGCTGAACACTGAAGCTTTCTTT
>NA|NA|TRBV5-6|TRBJ2-7
CASSFNPQSYEQYF
TGTGCCAGCAGCTTTAACCCCCAGTCCTACGAGCAGTACTTC
>NA|TRBD2|TRBV7-3|TRBJ2-3
CASSLFASGDTQYF
TGTGCCAGCAGCTTATTCGCTAGCGGAGATACGCAGTATTTT
>NA|NA|TRBV5-1|TRBJ2-7
CASSLDRVHEQYF
TGCGCCAGCAGCTTGGACAGGGTCCACGAGCAGTACTTC
>once|NA|TRBV5-1|TRBJ1-2
CASSFRESLGYTF
TGCGCCAGCAGTTTTAGGGAGAGCTTAGGCTACACCTTC
>NA|TRBD1|TRBV3-1/TRBV3-2|TRBJ1-2
CASSQAWTGYNFYGYTF
TGTGCCAGCAGCCAAGCCTGGACAGGGTATAATTTCTATGGCTACACCTTC
>NA|NA|TRBV19|TRBJ1-2
CASSIDRQGFYGYTF
TGTGCCAGTAGTATAGACCGTCAGGGTTTCTATGGCTACACCTTC
>NA|NA|TRBV10-3|TRBJ2-1
CAISEADYNEQFF
TGTGCCATCAGTGAGGCGGATTACAATGAGCAGTTCTTC
>NA|NA|TRBV19|TRBJ2-2
CASSMFGQGHTGELFF
TGTGCCAGTAGTATGTTTGGTCAGGGTCACACCGGGGAGCTGTTTTTT